The 28 T cell receptor beta chains listed next were all sequenced from one sample in a study of blood T cell repertoires in COVID-19. Clones were sequenced by immunoSEQ multiplex PCR, and TCRdb holds only the in-frame ones, with some missing. Of 150,000 to 200,000 clones detected, approximately 92% appear once; the ten largest clones hold approximately 4.6%. Specimen: peripheral blood. The receptors were sampled from a woman aged 45-59 years with acute or convalescent COVID-19.

The chain has TRBV30 and TRBJ1-2; TRBD1 agrees at 12 bases. V trimming: 5 bases; J trimming: 8 bases; junction bases outside the gene matches: 6. Germline-derived CDR1 and CDR2 are GTSNPN and SVGIG (reference sequence). This CDR3 has 13 residues. CDR3 region: CAWRDRGQRGYTF. The CDR3, as DNA: TGTGCCTGGCGGGACAGGGGGCAAAGGGGCTACACCTTC.

This clone was seen a single time. The gene calls are TRBV28 and TRBJ1-1, with D perhaps matching TRBD1 (5 bases). This CDR3 contains 14 residues. Germline V gene lookup returns CDR1 MDHEN and CDR2 SYDVKM. Trimming took off 2 bases at V and 0 bases at J, with 7 bases between the two ends. This chain's CDR3 is CASSLPGLNTEAFF. The CDR3 DNA follows: TGTGCCAGCAGTTTACCAGGGTTGAACACTGAAGCTTTCTTT.

The chain employs TRBV25-1 and TRBJ2-2; tentative D call: TRBD2 (5 bases). There are 14 residues in the CDR3. The germline CDR1 and CDR2 sequences are MGHDK and SYGVNS. Trimming removed 6 bases from V and 5 bases from J, with 13 bases in between. CDR3 sequence reads: CASSPGGWTGELFF. The CDR3 bases are TGTGCCAGCAGCCCTGGAGGCTGGACCGGGGAGCTGTTTTTT.

This chain joins TRBV20-1 and TRBJ1-5; no clear D gene. This CDR3 is built from 11 residues. Trimming shortened V by 4 bases and J by 9 bases, and 10 bases separated the two germline ends. The germline CDR1 and CDR2 sequences are DFQATT and SNEGSKA (reference sequence). The CDR3 reads CSATWGGPQHF. For the CDR3, the DNA is TGCAGTGCTACATGGGGAGGGCCCCAGCATTTT.

This clone was recorded only once. V usage is TRBV6-5 and J usage is TRBJ2-1; 8 bases are a match to TRBD1. Per germline, CDR1 MNHEY and CDR2 SVGAGI. The CDR3 totals 15 residues. With 5 bases clipped from V and 4 bases from J, the junction kept 7 bases outside the gene matches. DNA of the CDR3: TGTGCCAGCAGTAGAGGACAGGGTCGGTACAATGAGCAGTTCTTC. Protein product: CASSRGQGRYNEQFF.

The V gene is TRBV21-1, the J gene TRBJ2-3; TRBD1, the table's D call, lacks a check against the DNA. TRBV21-1 has pseudogene status. The CDR3 runs to 15 residues. The CDR3 DNA reads TGTGCCAGCAGCAATAGGGGGAATAGCACAGATACGCAGTATTTT. It yields the protein CASSNRGNSTDTQYF.

This chain uses TRBV28 with TRBJ1-2; 8 bases fit TRBD1. CDR1 is MDHEN, CDR2 SYDVKM, per germline. Trimming took 2 bases from V and 7 from J; bases not matched to a gene: 9. This CDR3 is 15 amino acids long. DNA for the CDR3: TGTGCCAGCAGTTTAAGCAGTCAGGGGGCGCCTGGCTACACCTTC. Translation: CASSLSSQGAPGYTF.

The chain combines TRBV13 with TRBJ1-3; no definite D call. Trimming pared 1 base from V and 1 base from J, leaving 14 bases between. The CDR3 consists of 17 residues. Germline loops: CDR1 PRHDT, CDR2 FYEKMQ (reference sequence). The chain's CDR3 is CASSLVSGVGSGNTIYF. CDR3 DNA sequence: TGTGCCAGCAGCTTAGTATCCGGGGTTGGTTCTGGAAACACCATATATTTT.

The V gene is TRBV6-6, the J gene TRBJ2-1; perhaps TRBD2 as D (5 bases). This CDR3 comprises 14 residues. V was clipped by 7 bases and J by 1 base, with 11 bases between them. Germline lookup yields CDR1 MNHNY and CDR2 SVGAGI (reference sequence). The CDR3 coding sequence is TGTGCCAGCAAAATGGGAGAATCCTACAATGAGCAGTTCTTC. Translated: CASKMGESYNEQFF.

The V call is TRBV25-1, the J call TRBJ1-3; possible D gene TRBD1, 6 bases. The CDR3 runs to 14 residues. The germline CDR1 and CDR2 sequences are MGHDK and SYGVNS. V was clipped by 10 bases and J by 0 bases, with 13 bases between them. The CDR3 region has the DNA TGTGCCACGGGTGGACAGAGCTCTGGAAACACCATATATTTT. It is translated as CATGGQSSGNTIYF.

The sample holds a few counts of this clone. This sequence joins TRBV7-9 and TRBJ2-1; TRBD2 matches 15 bases. The CDR3 runs 16 residues. V trimming: 4 bases; J trimming: 8 bases; junction bases outside the gene matches: 6. Germline V gene sequence: CDR1 SEHNR, CDR2 FQNEAQ (reference sequence). The CDR3 is CASSSGLAGGIDEQFF. The CDR3, as DNA: TGTGCCAGCAGCTCGGGACTAGCGGGAGGAATCGATGAGCAGTTCTTC.

V gene TRBV19 combines with J gene TRBJ1-1; the match to TRBD1 covers 7 bases. CDR1 is LNHDA and CDR2 is SQIVND in the germline V gene (reference sequence). With V trimmed by 4 bases and J by 5 bases, 7 bases remained unmatched. The CDR3 length is 14 residues. CDR3 sequence (DNA): TGTGCCAGTAGTAGACAGGGAAGAGGAACTGAAGCTTTCTTT. Residues: CASSRQGRGTEAFF. Drawing the rest from reference TRBV19 and TRBJ1-1, the complete variable domain is DGGITQSPKYLFRKEGQNVTLSCEQNLNHDAMYWYRQDPGQGLRLIYYSQIVNDFQKGDIAEGYSVSREKKESFPLTVTSAQKNPTAFYLCASSRQGRGTEAFFGQGTRLTVV.

The chain carries TRBV2 and TRBJ1-2; tentatively, D is TRBD1 (5 bases). The CDR3 extends over 13 amino acids. Germline CDR1 is SNHLY and CDR2 is FYNNEI. The V gene lost 6 bases and the J gene lost 6 bases, with 14 bases spanning the gap. The CDR3: CASRPRQNHGYTF. CDR3 DNA sequence: TGTGCCAGCAGGCCGCGACAGAATCATGGCTACACCTTC.

The chain couples TRBV28 to TRBJ2-2; TRBD2 matches at 8 bases. The CDR3 contains 16 residues. CDR1 is MDHEN and CDR2 is SYDVKM in the germline V gene. J gave up 5 bases and V 5 bases, and 10 bases lay outside the gene matches. The CDR3 loop reads CASSISGTSYTGELFF. The CDR3 DNA reads as TGTGCCAGCAGTATCTCCGGGACTAGTTATACCGGGGAGCTGTTTTTT.

This chain uses TRBV18 with TRBJ2-6; D is perhaps TRBD1 (5 bases). Germline-derived CDR1 and CDR2 are KGHSH and LQKENI. V shed 4 bases and J shed 0 bases, with 13 bases lying between them. This CDR3 has 17 residues. Here the CDR3 reads CASSRLMDNSGANVLTF. The CDR3 DNA is TGTGCCAGCTCACGATTAATGGACAACTCTGGGGCCAACGTCCTGACTTTC.

V usage is TRBV14 and J usage is TRBJ2-7; D possibly corresponds to TRBD2 (5 bases). Looked up from germline, CDR1 is SGHDN and CDR2 is FVKESK. This CDR3 has 12 amino acids. V lost 3 bases and J lost 6, with 9 bases in between. The CDR3, as DNA: TGTGCCAGCAGCCATCGAGGACTCGAGCAGTACTTC. It codes for CASSHRGLEQYF. Looking up the rest from reference TRBV14 and TRBJ2-7 gives the full variable domain: EAGVTQFPSHSVIEKGQTVTLRCDPISGHDNLYWYRRVMGKEIKFLLHFVKESKQDESGMPNNRFLAERTGGTYSTLKVQPAELEDSGVYFCASSHRGLEQYFGPGTRLTVT.

This sequence joins TRBV3-1 (or the pseudogene TRBV3-2) and TRBJ1-1; D remains unclear. Germline lookup yields CDR1 LGHDT and CDR2 YNNKEL (reference sequence). V lost 3 bases and J 8 bases, leaving 10 bases between the germline ends. The CDR3 is made up of 12 amino acids. The CDR3 sequence is CASSHVRSEAFF. CDR3 nucleotide sequence: TGTGCCAGCAGCCATGTGAGGAGCGAAGCTTTCTTT.

The V gene is TRBV6-2 or TRBV6-3, the J gene TRBJ1-2; D possibly corresponds to TRBD1 (6 bases). V lost 6 bases and J 4 bases, leaving 12 bases between the germline ends. The CDR3 is 13 amino acids. The germline CDR1 and CDR2 sequences are MNHEY and SVGEGT. CDR3 protein: CASSLGQSYGYTF. CDR3 nucleotide sequence: TGTGCCAGCAGCCTCGGACAGAGCTATGGCTACACCTTC.

This clone was recorded a few times. The chain employs TRBV5-4 and TRBJ1-2, with TRBD1 identical over 10 bases. Germline V CDR1 and CDR2: SGHNT, YYREEE (reference sequence). Unmatched junction bases numbered 9, after V lost 2 bases and J lost 8 bases. The CDR3 sequence is 15 residues long. The CDR3, as DNA: TGTGCCAGCAGCTTAGTCGAGGACAGGGGGAGGGGCTACACCTTC. It is translated as CASSLVEDRGRGYTF.

The chain has TRBV7-8 and TRBJ1-1, with 7 bases lining up with TRBD1. This CDR3 region has 14 residues. The germline CDR1 and CDR2 sequences are SGHVS and FQNEAQ. V dropped 4 bases and J dropped 2; count of bases not matched to a gene: 4. Here the CDR3 DNA reads TGTGCCAGCAGCTCGACAGGGACTAACACTGAAGCTTTCTTT. Translated: CASSSTGTNTEAFF.

The genes are TRBV6-4 and TRBJ2-1, with 11 bases that match TRBD2. Germline CDR1 and CDR2: MRHNA and SNTAGT. The V gene end was trimmed by 6 bases and the J gene end by 8 bases; junction bases not matched to a gene: 6. The CDR3 spans 14 residues. The CDR3 DNA sequence: TGTGCCAGCAGCCTGCTAGCGGGAGGACATGAGCAGTTCTTC. It encodes CASSLLAGGHEQFF.

The chain carries TRBV9 and TRBJ1-4, with unresolved D. V was clipped by 0 bases and J by 6 bases, with 9 bases between them. The CDR3 is made up of 14 amino acids. Germline V gene lookup returns CDR1 SGDLS and CDR2 YYNGEE. CDR3 amino acids: CASSVGGPDEKLFF. CDR3 in DNA: TGTGCCAGCAGCGTAGGAGGGCCGGATGAAAAACTGTTTTTT.

The chain recombines TRBV12-3 or TRBV12-4 with TRBJ1-1; D is unresolved. The V end lost 6 bases, the J end lost 8 bases, and 16 bases lay between the germline ends. The CDR3 is made up of 13 amino acids. The DNA for the CDR3 is TGTGCCAGCAGCCCATGGAGGTACGTCGAAGCTTTCTTT. The encoded protein is CASSPWRYVEAFF.

The chain recombines TRBV30 with TRBJ1-2; 7 positions agree with TRBD1. The CDR3 is made up of 12 amino acids. Per the germline V gene, CDR1 is GTSNPN and CDR2 is SVGIG (reference sequence). After removal of 7 bases from V and 8 bases from J, the junction contained 10 bases not matched to a gene. CDR3 sequence reads: CASHQQGLGYTF. CDR3 bases: TGTGCCTCCCACCAACAGGGGCTGGGCTACACCTTC.

The V and J genes are TRBV11-2 and TRBJ2-3; D is unclear. The CDR3 loop spans 17 amino acids. The germline V and J ends were trimmed by 1 base and 2 bases, with 16 bases remaining between them. Germline-derived CDR1 and CDR2 are SGHAT and FQNNGV. The CDR3 region has the DNA TGTGCCAGCAGCTTAGTTTTTTCCCCTATCCCCACAGATACGCAGTATTTT. It yields the protein CASSLVFSPIPTDTQYF. The variable domain in full, completed from reference TRBV11-2 and TRBJ2-3, reads EAGVAQSPRYKIIEKRQSVAFWCNPISGHATLYWYQQILGQGPKLLIQFQNNGVVDDSQLPKDRFSAERLKGVDSTLKIQPAKLEDSAVYLCASSLVFSPIPTDTQYFGPGTRLTVL.

This clone occurred a few times. V and J are TRBV27 and TRBJ2-5, with D tentatively TRBD2 (6 bases). V was pared by 6 bases and J by 4 bases, with 12 bases between. Germline CDR1 reads MNHEY; CDR2 reads SMNVEV (reference sequence). CDR3 length equals 13 residues. The CDR3 here is CASSDTSRETQYF. The CDR3 nucleotides read TGTGCCAGCAGCGATACTAGCAGAGAGACCCAGTACTTC.

J is TRBJ2-1 and V is TRBV7-9; TRBD2 matches 10 bases. J gave up 7 bases and V 5 bases, and 8 bases lay outside the gene matches. The CDR3 consists of 15 residues. Germline CDR1 is SEHNR and CDR2 is FQNEAQ (reference sequence). The CDR3 nucleotides are TGTGCCAGCAGCGCCGGGACAGCGGGGGGGAATGAGCAGTTCTTC. As protein: CASSAGTAGGNEQFF.

V usage is TRBV7-2 and J usage is TRBJ2-5, with D maybe TRBD2 (7 bases). The CDR3 spans 15 residues. Germline V lookup: CDR1 SGHTA, CDR2 FQGNSA. V was pared by 5 bases and J by 5 bases, with 18 bases between. CDR3 nucleotide sequence: TGTGCCAGCAGCCCCTCCTGGCGGGGGCATGAGACCCAGTACTTC. This gives the protein CASSPSWRGHETQYF.